These 20 T cell receptor beta chains came from one sample sequenced in a study of PD-1 blockade in classical Hodgkin lymphoma. TCRdb's copy holds only in-frame clones and misses some; the assay was immunoSEQ multiplex PCR. Counted here are about 22,000 clones, more than 80% occurring once; the ten biggest clones make up roughly 0.58%. The time point was: newly diagnosed, previously untreated cHL patient sample. Purification of CD4+ T cells from thawed PBMCs was achieved by magnetic negative selection. The sequenced sample was CD4+ T cells from blood. These receptors all come from a human donor with classical Hodgkin lymphoma.

The V and J genes are TRBV15 and TRBJ1-5, with D possibly matching TRBD1 (5 bases). Germline CDR1 LNHNV, CDR2 YYDKDF (reference sequence). V was clipped by 0 bases and J by 4 bases, with 10 bases between them. The CDR3 covers 15 residues. CDR3 sequence: CATSRDQTENQPQHF. The CDR3 DNA sequence: TGTGCCACCAGCAGAGATCAGACAGAGAATCAGCCCCAGCATTTT. Complete variable domain (other parts from reference TRBV15 and TRBJ1-5): DAMVIQNPRYQVTQFGKPVTLSCSQTLNHNVMYWYQQKSSQAPKLLFHYYDKDFNNEADTPDNFQSRRPNTSFCFLDIRSPGLGDTAMYLCATSRDQTENQPQHFGDGTRLSIL.

This chain uses TRBV6-6 with TRBJ1-1; no clear D. The CDR3 consists of 15 residues. The germline V gene encodes CDR1 MNHNY and CDR2 SVGAGI (reference sequence). V lost 2 bases to trimming and J lost 4 bases, with 14 bases between them. The CDR3 DNA sequence: TGTGCCAGCAGTTACGGGTTTCGGGTGGGCACTGAAGCTTTCTTT. It encodes CASSYGFRVGTEAFF.

This chain links TRBV19 with TRBJ2-2; 10 nucleotides line up with TRBD1. Unmatched junction bases numbered 14, after V lost 10 bases and J lost 6 bases. This CDR3 contains 16 residues. Germline CDR1 and CDR2: LNHDA and SQIVND (reference sequence). The CDR3 nucleotides read TGTGCCACCGCGACAGGGGGCGCAAGGTCTGCCGGGGAGCTGTTTTTT. This encodes CATATGGARSAGELFF.

On this clone itself: The junction differs from germline at one of its ends, possibly a read error. This chain joins TRBV19 and TRBJ1-2; the D is unclear. The CDR3 runs to 12 residues. The germline V gene has CDR1 LNHDA and CDR2 SQIVND (reference sequence). The CDR3 DNA follows: TGTGCCAGTAGTACCCGGGATAGATTCCTTTCCTTC. This encodes CASSTRDRFLSF.

This clone was seen just once. The J gene is TRBJ2-3, the V gene TRBV6-1, with a tentative D call TRBD1 (6 bases). Deletions cut 0 bases from V and 0 bases from J, with 7 bases between. Germline CDR1 MNHNS, CDR2 SASEGT. The CDR3 is 15 residues long. In DNA form, the CDR3 reads TGTGCCAGCAGTGAAGCCCAGGGGAGCACAGATACGCAGTATTTT. Amino acid sequence: CASSEAQGSTDTQYF.

In nucleotides, the CDR3 is TGTGCCAGCAACCCTTTCCGGGACAGGTTTGAGAATGAGCAGTTCTTC. Translation: CASNPFRDRFENEQFF. The rearrangement uses TRBV5-6 and TRBJ2-1, with 8 bases aligning to TRBD1. V lost 6 bases and J lost 7; bases outside the gene matches: 15. This CDR3 is 16 amino acids long. Per the germline V gene, CDR1 is SGHDT and CDR2 is YYEEEE.

The chain uses TRBV10-2 and TRBJ1-3, with no clear D. The CDR3 extends over 15 amino acids. The germline V and J ends were trimmed by 4 bases and 0 bases, with 10 bases remaining between them. The V gene's germline CDR1 is WSHSY and CDR2 SAAADI. Written as DNA, the CDR3 is TGCGCCAGCAGTGGGCAGAGAGGCTCTGGAAACACCATATATTTT. Translation gives CASSGQRGSGNTIYF.

The chain carries TRBV5-6 and TRBJ2-1; a weak D match, TRBD2 (5 bases). Trimming cost V 4 bases and J 3 bases, with 8 bases left between them. Germline V gene sequence: CDR1 SGHDT, CDR2 YYEEEE. CDR3 size: 13 residues. DNA for the CDR3: TGTGCCAGCAGCCCCGGGAACTACAATGAGCAGTTCTTC. It translates to CASSPGNYNEQFF. Variable domain in full (rest from reference TRBV5-6 and TRBJ2-1): DAGVTQSPTHLIKTRGQQVTLRCSPKSGHDTVSWYQQALGQGPQFIFQYYEEEERQRGNFPDRFSGHQFPNYSSELNVNALLLGDSALYLCASSPGNYNEQFFGPGTRLTVL.

The J gene is TRBJ2-3, the V gene TRBV19; D not resolved. CDR3 size: 14 residues. V was cut by 3 bases and J by 2 bases, with 9 bases left in between. Germline CDR1 is LNHDA and CDR2 is SQIVND (reference sequence). CDR3 in amino acids: CASSIGSYTDTQYF. Here the CDR3 DNA reads TGTGCCAGTAGTATCGGCTCTTACACAGATACGCAGTATTTT.

V usage is TRBV30 and J usage is TRBJ2-5; D not resolved. Between the trimmed V and J ends, which lost 0 bases and 1 base, there was a span of 6 bases. Germline V CDR1 and CDR2: GTSNPN, SVGIG (reference sequence). The CDR3 covers 13 residues. The CDR3 loop is CAWSVTVQETQYF. The CDR3 nucleotides read TGTGCCTGGAGTGTCACAGTCCAAGAGACCCAGTACTTC.

This clone was recorded only once. This rearrangement joins TRBV4-3 to TRBJ2-7; 7 nucleotides align to TRBD2. The germline gives CDR1 LGHNA, CDR2 YSLEER. V was clipped by 2 bases and J by 5 bases; unmatched bases: 9. The CDR3 is made up of 15 amino acids. The CDR3 is CASSQIRGGWDEQYF. CDR3 bases: TGCGCCAGCAGCCAAATACGGGGAGGGTGGGACGAGCAGTACTTC.

The J gene is TRBJ2-5, the V gene TRBV29-1; 7 nucleotides line up with TRBD1. Germline values: CDR1 SQVTM, CDR2 ANQGSEA. The CDR3 spans 13 residues. J lost 4 bases, V lost 4 bases, and 6 bases had no gene match. CDR3 region: CSVVVAGGETQYF. The CDR3 DNA follows: TGCAGCGTTGTAGTGGCAGGGGGAGAGACCCAGTACTTC.

V is TRBV14 and J is TRBJ1-2; 11 bases map to TRBD1. J gave up 4 bases and V 8 bases, and 18 bases lay outside the gene matches. The V gene's germline CDR1 is SGHDN and CDR2 FVKESK. The CDR3 contains 18 residues. CDR3 sequence reads: CASCSDPGQGVFCYGYTF. In nucleotides, the CDR3 is TGTGCCAGCTGTTCTGACCCGGGACAGGGGGTATTTTGCTATGGCTACACCTTC. The full variable domain, its missing parts supplied by reference TRBV14 and TRBJ1-2, is EAGVTQFPSHSVIEKGQTVTLRCDPISGHDNLYWYRRVMGKEIKFLLHFVKESKQDESGMPNNRFLAERTGGTYSTLKVQPAELEDSGVYFCASCSDPGQGVFCYGYTFGSGTRLTVV.

The V and J genes are TRBV5-6 and TRBJ2-2, with D perhaps TRBD2 (6 bases). V was shortened by 3 bases and J by 4 bases, with 13 bases between the two germline ends. There are 15 residues in the CDR3. The germline CDR1 and CDR2 sequences are SGHDT and YYEEEE. Here the CDR3 DNA reads TGTGCCAGCAGCTCCCTACGGCGGGGCACCGGGGAGCTGTTTTTT. This gives the protein CASSSLRRGTGELFF.

The chain combines TRBV29-1 with TRBJ1-1, with a weak D call TRBD1 (5 bases). Per the germline V gene, CDR1 is SQVTM and CDR2 is ANQGSEA. Trimming pared 4 bases from V and 0 bases from J, leaving 12 bases between. CDR3 length equals 14 residues. The CDR3 protein is CSVVQAGMNTEAFF. Written as DNA, the CDR3 is TGCAGCGTTGTACAGGCAGGAATGAACACTGAAGCTTTCTTT.

This chain uses TRBV5-1 with TRBJ1-4; D remains unclear. V was clipped by 0 bases and J by 0 bases, with 15 bases between them. The CDR3 is 18 residues long. Germline V gene sequence: CDR1 SGHRS, CDR2 YFSETQ. For the CDR3, the DNA is TGCGCCAGCAGCTTGGCCGGTTCCCACAGCACAACTAATGAAAAACTGTTTTTT. Translation: CASSLAGSHSTTNEKLFF. The variable domain in full, completed from reference TRBV5-1 and TRBJ1-4, reads KAGVTQTPRYLIKTRGQQVTLSCSPISGHRSVSWYQQTPGQGLQFLFEYFSETQRNKGNFPGRFSGRQFSNSRSEMNVSTLELGDSALYLCASSLAGSHSTTNEKLFFGSGTQLSVL.

V and J are TRBV30 and TRBJ2-2; D is ambiguous. The V gene's germline CDR1 is GTSNPN and CDR2 SVGIG (reference sequence). The CDR3 consists of 13 residues. The germline V and J ends were trimmed by 2 bases and 5 bases, with 9 bases remaining between them. CDR3 DNA: TGTGCCTGGAGTAGGCGAAGTACCGGGGAGCTGTTTTTT. This translates into CAWSRRSTGELFF.

In its sample, this clone was seen once. This chain connects TRBV15 to TRBJ2-2; 9 nucleotides line up with TRBD1. This CDR3 comprises 15 residues. J lost 7 bases, V lost 5 bases, and 8 bases had no gene match. Germline lookup yields CDR1 LNHNV and CDR2 YYDKDF (reference sequence). The CDR3 sequence: CATSPGGTGFGELFF. The CDR3 bases are TGTGCCACCAGCCCCGGAGGGACAGGGTTCGGGGAGCTGTTTTTT.

This clone was recorded only once. The genes are TRBV6-6 and TRBJ2-7, with D unresolved. Trimming shortened V by 2 bases and J by 0 bases, and 5 bases separated the two germline ends. CDR3 length: 13 amino acids. Germline CDR1 MNHNY, CDR2 SVGAGI (reference sequence). The CDR3 is CASSYIPSYEQYF. CDR3 coding DNA: TGTGCCAGCAGTTACATCCCCTCCTACGAGCAGTACTTC.

The CDR3 protein is CASSLGLADAGGSYEQYF. CDR3 sequence (DNA): TGCGCCAGCAGCTTGGGACTAGCGGACGCAGGAGGATCCTACGAGCAGTACTTC. This sequence joins TRBV5-1 and TRBJ2-7; 9 positions match TRBD2. V was pared by 0 bases and J by 1 base, with 11 bases of the junction left unmatched. Germline-derived CDR1 and CDR2 are SGHRS and YFSETQ. The CDR3 totals 18 residues.